This T cell receptor (beta chain) was obtained from a study of identical twins. MiXCR, applied by TCRdb to the 5' RACE reads, yields one record per CDR3 protein. The data contain some 500,000 distinct CDR3 sequences, roughly an eighth of them singletons. This clonotype was detected many times. The CDR3 sequence is 12 residues long. Germline CDR1 is SGHTA and CDR2 is FQGNSA. V lost 5 bases and J lost 8, with 9 bases in between. This sample also belongs to another study, concerning yellow fever vaccine responses in identical twins.

The sequencing input was CD4+ T cells sorted from blood. The V and J genes are TRBV7-2 and TRBJ2-2; D is possibly TRBD1 (5 bases). This TCR was sampled from a woman aged 18-29 years in good health. CDR3 bases: TGTGCCAGCAGCCGGACAAGAGGGGAGCTGTTTTTT. Amino acids: CASSRTRGELFF.